These 3 T cell receptor beta chains share one sample of origin, sequenced in a study of T cell responses to AZD1222 COVID-19 vaccine. Libraries were prepared by immunoSEQ multiplex PCR; TCRdb keeps only in-frame clonotypes and omits some of them. The sample shows 60,000 to 75,000 clones, around 80% of them seen only once. The sample was peripheral blood, taken 28 days after the second AZD1222 dose. These receptors originate from an adult who received the AZD1222 COVID-19 vaccine.

The chain joins TRBV12-5 to TRBJ2-1, with TRBD2 identical over 16 bases. Trimming removed 5 bases from V and 0 bases from J; junction bases left unmatched: 4. This CDR3 has 18 residues. Germline V gives CDR1 LGHNT, CDR2 FRNRAP. The CDR3 DNA follows: TGTGCTAGTGGTCTGGGACTAGCGGGGGGGAGCTCCTACAATGAGCAGTTCTTC. The encoded protein is CASGLGLAGGSSYNEQFF.

The rearrangement links TRBV11-3 to TRBJ2-1; no reliable D call. The CDR3 contains 14 residues. V was cut by 0 bases and J by 5 bases, with 8 bases left in between. Germline V gene sequence: CDR1 SGHNT, CDR2 YENEEA. DNA of the CDR3: TGTGCCAGCAGCTTAGAATCCTCTCACAATGAGCAGTTCTTC. Protein product: CASSLESSHNEQFF.

The J gene is TRBJ1-3, the V gene TRBV5-1, with D uncertain. V was shortened by 0 bases and J by 4 bases, with 11 bases between the two germline ends. Germline CDR1 and CDR2: SGHRS and YFSETQ. This CDR3 is 15 amino acids long. The CDR3 spells CASSLGPVGGNTIYF. CDR3 DNA: TGCGCCAGCAGCTTGGGACCGGTGGGCGGAAACACCATATATTTT.